What follows is one T cell receptor (beta chain) and its context. Antigen unknown. The junction and the germline gene differ at one end; a read error may be behind it. A sample-barcoded 5' primer and a J-beta primer mix were used in a second PCR of about 7 to 12 cycles. TCRdb recomputed calls from the 5' RACE reads with MiXCR, one row per CDR3 protein. Here the sample spans 270,000 or so distinct CDR3 sequences, roughly 29% being singletons. This sample was taken from a study of blood T cells in healthy people across ages. The CDR3 spans 16 residues. CDR1 and CDR2 (germline): SSHAT, FNYEAQ (reference sequence). Study findings and constraints: Estimates based on one million T cells were treated as lower bounds.

Sequencing input: blood. The TCR was taken from a woman between 65 and 79 years old in good health. This chain uses TRBV7-7 with TRBJ2-2; the match to TRBD2 covers 11 bases. The CDR3 reads CASSLAGGLNTGELFF. Written as DNA, the CDR3 is TGTGCTAGCAGCTTAGCGGGAGGGCTTAACACCGGGGAGCTGTTTTTT.